This T cell receptor (beta chain) was identified in a study of cytomegalovirus exposure and HLA in healthy donors. Study-level background: An earlier analysis identified 120 million or so unique TCR beta sequences in approximately 170 million T cells.

As concerns this clone: This sample includes further DNA sequences coding for the same CDR3.

PCR primers comprised 60 Vbeta and 13 Jbeta primers. Measured with immunoSEQ multiplex PCR; TCRdb has only the in-frame clones, and not every one. This table has some 150,000 clones, 76% appearing once. Trimming pared 5 bases from V and 2 bases from J, leaving 10 bases between. The germline V gene has CDR1 LNHDA and CDR2 SQIVND (reference sequence). The length of the CDR3 is 14 residues. This receptor was taken from a woman aged 40-49 years in good health and CMV-seronegative. The chain uses TRBV19 and TRBJ1-3; tentatively, D is TRBD1 (6 bases). Sequenced: PBMCs. CDR3 DNA sequence: TGTGCCAGTAGTGCACAGGGTACTGGAAACACCATATATTTT. As protein: CASSAQGTGNTIYF. The whole variable domain, remainder taken from reference TRBV19 and TRBJ1-3, is DGGITQSPKYLFRKEGQNVTLSCEQNLNHDAMYWYRQDPGQGLRLIYYSQIVNDFQKGDIAEGYSVSREKKESFPLTVTSAQKNPTAFYLCASSAQGTGNTIYFGEGSWLTVV.